The rows below give T cell receptor beta chains drawn from one sample of a study of OX40 agonist ivuxolimab in advanced cancers. Clones were read by immunoSEQ multiplex PCR, and TCRdb kept only the in-frame ones, dropping some. Of some 30,000 clones listed, about nine tenths are singletons. This specimen was CD4+ or CD8+ T cells sorted from blood, taken in a trial of the OX40 agonist ivuxolimab. Receptors originate from an adult with an advanced solid tumor such as melanoma, head and neck, liver or kidney cancer. Both conserved end residues are part of each CDR3. The D gene is left open where the match is weak. Where a row states a size, it is once, few, many or the class of an expanded clone; other rows omit it.

V,size,J,D,DNA,CDR3
TRBV29-1,-,TRBJ1-1,-,TGCAGCGCTTGGACGGGGAACACTGAAGCTTTCTTT,CSAWTGNTEAFF
TRBV6-6,-,TRBJ1-6,-,TGTGCCAGCAGTTACGAAACAACCTATAATTCACCCCTCCACTTT,CASSYETTYNSPLHF
TRBV18,-,TRBJ1-2,-,TGTGCCAGCTCACCCGCGCGGGGGCCGAACTATGGCTACACCTTC,CASSPARGPNYGYTF
TRBV13,-,TRBJ2-5,-,TGTGCCAGCTTAAACAGCCCCGGGGAGACCCAGTACTTC,CASLNSPGETQYF
TRBV7-6,-,TRBJ2-1,-,TGTGCCAGCAGCCCTGAAGCGGGGACAGGCGCTTACAATGAGCAGTTCTTC,CASSPEAGTGAYNEQFF
TRBV15,-,TRBJ2-3,TRBD1,TGTGCCACCAGCACCAGACAGGGTAGCACAGATACGCAGTATTTT,CATSTRQGSTDTQYF
TRBV7-2,once,TRBJ2-7,-,TGTGCCAGCAGCTTAGCGGGGTCCTACGAGCAGTACTTC,CASSLAGSYEQYF
TRBV19,-,TRBJ1-2,-,TGTGCCAGTAGCGTGACAGAAAACTATGGCTACACCTTC,CASSVTENYGYTF
TRBV4-1,-,TRBJ1-1,-,TGCGCCAGCAGCCAAGTGGGAAGAAAAATGAACACTGAAGCTTTCTTT,CASSQVGRKMNTEAFF
TRBV5-1,-,TRBJ1-4,-,TGCGCCAGCAGCTTTTTACCAGGGCCGCCTAATGAAAAACTGTTTTTT,CASSFLPGPPNEKLFF
TRBV7-2,-,TRBJ1-2,TRBD1,TGTGCCAGCAGCCCCAGACAGGGGGCAGGCTATGGCTACACCTTC,CASSPRQGAGYGYTF
TRBV9,-,TRBJ1-6,-,TGTGCCAGCAGCGTAGGCACGGATTCACCCCTCCACTTT,CASSVGTDSPLHF
TRBV7-9,-,TRBJ2-5,-,TGTGCCAGCAGCTTCCTCGGGGCCCTCAAAGAGACCCAGTACTTC,CASSFLGALKETQYF
TRBV4-2,once,TRBJ1-1,-,TGTGCCAGCAGCTTGGTGGAGGGCACTGAAGCTTTCTTT,CASSLVEGTEAFF
TRBV5-6,-,TRBJ1-6,-,TGTGCCAGCAGCGTGGACAGTCGTCCTTCACCCCTCCACTTT,CASSVDSRPSPLHF
TRBV29-1,-,TRBJ2-7,-,TGCAGCGTTGTCGGGACGGAGAACTACGAGCAGTACTTC,CSVVGTENYEQYF